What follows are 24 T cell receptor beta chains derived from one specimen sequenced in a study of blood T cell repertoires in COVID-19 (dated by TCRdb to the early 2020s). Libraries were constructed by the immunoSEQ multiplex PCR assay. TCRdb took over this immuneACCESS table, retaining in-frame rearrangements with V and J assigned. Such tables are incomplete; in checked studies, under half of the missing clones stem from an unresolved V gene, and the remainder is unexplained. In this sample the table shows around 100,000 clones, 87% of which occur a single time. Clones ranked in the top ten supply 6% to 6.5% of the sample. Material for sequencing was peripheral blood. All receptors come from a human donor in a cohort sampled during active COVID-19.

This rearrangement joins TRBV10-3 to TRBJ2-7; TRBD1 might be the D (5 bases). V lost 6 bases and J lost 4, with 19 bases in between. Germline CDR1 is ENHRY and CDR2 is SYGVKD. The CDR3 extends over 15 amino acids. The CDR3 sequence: CAIRPEADRVYEQYF. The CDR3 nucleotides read TGTGCCATCAGGCCCGAAGCAGACAGAGTTTACGAGCAGTACTTC.

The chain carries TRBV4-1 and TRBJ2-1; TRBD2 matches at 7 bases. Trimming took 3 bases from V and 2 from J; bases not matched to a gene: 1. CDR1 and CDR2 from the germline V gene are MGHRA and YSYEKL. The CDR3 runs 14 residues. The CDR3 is CASSQGGAYNEQFF. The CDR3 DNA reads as TGCGCCAGCAGCCAGGGGGGGGCCTACAATGAGCAGTTCTTC.

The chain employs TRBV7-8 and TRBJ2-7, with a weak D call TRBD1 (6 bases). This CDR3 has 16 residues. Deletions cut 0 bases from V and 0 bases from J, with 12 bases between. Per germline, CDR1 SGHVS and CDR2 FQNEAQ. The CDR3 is CASSLALRTVSYEQYF. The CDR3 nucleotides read TGTGCCAGCAGCTTAGCTCTCCGGACAGTCTCCTACGAGCAGTACTTC.

The CDR3 DNA follows: TGTGCCACGTCGCGACCGGGACAGGCTCGCGCCATATATTTT. Encoded protein: CATSRPGQARAIYF. The chain couples TRBV10-3 to TRBJ1-3, with 8 positions matching TRBD1. V trimming: 10 bases; J trimming: 11 bases; junction bases outside the gene matches: 16. This CDR3 is 14 amino acids long. CDR1 is ENHRY and CDR2 is SYGVKD in the germline V gene.

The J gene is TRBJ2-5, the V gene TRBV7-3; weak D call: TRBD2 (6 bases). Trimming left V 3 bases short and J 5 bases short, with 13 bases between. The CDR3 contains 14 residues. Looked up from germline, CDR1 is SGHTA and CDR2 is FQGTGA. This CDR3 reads CASSFGGAAETQYF. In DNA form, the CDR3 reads TGTGCCAGCAGCTTCGGGGGAGCTGCGGAGACCCAGTACTTC.

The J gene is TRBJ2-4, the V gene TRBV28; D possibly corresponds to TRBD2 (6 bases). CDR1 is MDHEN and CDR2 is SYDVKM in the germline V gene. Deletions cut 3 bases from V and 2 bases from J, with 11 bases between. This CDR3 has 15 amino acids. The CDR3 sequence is CASSFAGSTKNIQYF. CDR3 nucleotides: TGTGCCAGCAGTTTCGCCGGGAGTACCAAAAACATTCAGTACTTC.

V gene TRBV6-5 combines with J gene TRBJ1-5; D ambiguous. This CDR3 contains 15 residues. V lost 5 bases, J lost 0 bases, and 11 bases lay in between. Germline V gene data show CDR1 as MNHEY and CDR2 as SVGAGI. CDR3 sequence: CASSPLSDSNQPQHF. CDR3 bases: TGTGCCAGCAGTCCCCTGAGTGATAGCAATCAGCCCCAGCATTTT.

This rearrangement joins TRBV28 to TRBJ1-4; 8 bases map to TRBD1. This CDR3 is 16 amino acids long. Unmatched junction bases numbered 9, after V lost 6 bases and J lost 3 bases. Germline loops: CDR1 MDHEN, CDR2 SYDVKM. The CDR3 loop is CASRHGTGGSNEKLFF. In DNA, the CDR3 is TGTGCCAGCAGACACGGAACAGGGGGGTCTAATGAAAAACTGTTTTTT.

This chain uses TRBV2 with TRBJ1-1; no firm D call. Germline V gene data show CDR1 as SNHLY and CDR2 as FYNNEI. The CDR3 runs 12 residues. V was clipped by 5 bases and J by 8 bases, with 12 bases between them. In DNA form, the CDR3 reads TGTGCCAGCAGTATCTATGGAGAGGAAGCTTTCTTT. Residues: CASSIYGEEAFF.

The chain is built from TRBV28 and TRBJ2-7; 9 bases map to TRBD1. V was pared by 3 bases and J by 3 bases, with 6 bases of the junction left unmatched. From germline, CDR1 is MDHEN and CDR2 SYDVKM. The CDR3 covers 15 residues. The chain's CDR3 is CASSFGGTGLYEQYF. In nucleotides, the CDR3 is TGTGCCAGCAGTTTTGGGGGGACAGGGCTCTACGAGCAGTACTTC.

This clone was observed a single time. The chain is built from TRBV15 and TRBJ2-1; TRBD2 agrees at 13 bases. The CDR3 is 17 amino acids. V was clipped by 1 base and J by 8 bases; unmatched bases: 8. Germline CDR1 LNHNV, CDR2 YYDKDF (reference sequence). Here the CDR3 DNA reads TGTGCCACCAGCAGAGGTCGACTAGCGGGGGGTAGCTATGAGCAGTTCTTC. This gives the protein CATSRGRLAGGSYEQFF.

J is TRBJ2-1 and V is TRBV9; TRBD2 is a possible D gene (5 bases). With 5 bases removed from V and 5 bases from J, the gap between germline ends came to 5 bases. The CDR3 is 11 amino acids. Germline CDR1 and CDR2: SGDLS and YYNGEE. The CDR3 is CASRRDNEQFF. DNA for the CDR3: TGTGCCAGCAGGCGGGACAATGAGCAGTTCTTC.

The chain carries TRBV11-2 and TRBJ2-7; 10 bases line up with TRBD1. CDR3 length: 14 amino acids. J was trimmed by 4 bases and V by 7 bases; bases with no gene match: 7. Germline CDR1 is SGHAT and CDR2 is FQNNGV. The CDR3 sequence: CASTPDRGLYEQYF. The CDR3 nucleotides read TGTGCCAGCACCCCGGACAGGGGGTTGTACGAGCAGTACTTC. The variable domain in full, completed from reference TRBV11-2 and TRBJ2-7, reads EAGVAQSPRYKIIEKRQSVAFWCNPISGHATLYWYQQILGQGPKLLIQFQNNGVVDDSQLPKDRFSAERLKGVDSTLKIQPAKLEDSAVYLCASTPDRGLYEQYFGPGTRLTVT.

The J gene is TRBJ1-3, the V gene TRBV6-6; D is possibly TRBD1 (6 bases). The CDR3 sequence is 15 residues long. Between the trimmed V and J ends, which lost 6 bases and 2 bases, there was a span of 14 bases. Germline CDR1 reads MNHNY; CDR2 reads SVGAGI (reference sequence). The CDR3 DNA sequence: TGTGCCAGCAGCCTAGGGGGAAGCGCTGGAAACACCATATATTTT. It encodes CASSLGGSAGNTIYF.

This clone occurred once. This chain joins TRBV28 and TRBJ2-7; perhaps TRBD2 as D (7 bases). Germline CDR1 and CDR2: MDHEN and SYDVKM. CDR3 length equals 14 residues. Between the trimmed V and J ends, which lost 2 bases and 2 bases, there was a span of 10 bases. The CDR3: CASSLRGGTYEQYF. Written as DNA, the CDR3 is TGTGCCAGCAGTTTAAGGGGGGGCACCTACGAGCAGTACTTC.

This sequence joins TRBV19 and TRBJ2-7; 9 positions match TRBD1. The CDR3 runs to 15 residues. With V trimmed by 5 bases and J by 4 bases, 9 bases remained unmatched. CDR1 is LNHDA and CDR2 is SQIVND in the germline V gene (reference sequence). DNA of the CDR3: TGTGCCAGTAGTGCCCCTACAGGGGGCTATTACGAGCAGTACTTC. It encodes CASSAPTGGYYEQYF. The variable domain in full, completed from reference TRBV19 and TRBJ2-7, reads DGGITQSPKYLFRKEGQNVTLSCEQNLNHDAMYWYRQDPGQGLRLIYYSQIVNDFQKGDIAEGYSVSREKKESFPLTVTSAQKNPTAFYLCASSAPTGGYYEQYFGPGTRLTVT.

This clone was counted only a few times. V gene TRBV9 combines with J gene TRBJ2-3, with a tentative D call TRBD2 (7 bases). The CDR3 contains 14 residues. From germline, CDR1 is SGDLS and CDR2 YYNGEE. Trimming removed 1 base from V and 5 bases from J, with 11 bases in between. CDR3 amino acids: CASSVWGGEDTQYF. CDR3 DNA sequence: TGTGCCAGCAGCGTATGGGGGGGCGAAGATACGCAGTATTTT.

The CDR3 sequence: CASSPVVIETQYF. The CDR3 DNA reads TGTGCCAGCAGCCCGGTAGTGATAGAGACCCAGTACTTC. The V gene is TRBV12-3 or TRBV12-4, the J gene TRBJ2-5; D uncertain. The CDR3 contains 13 residues. Trimming pared 6 bases from V and 4 bases from J, leaving 12 bases between.

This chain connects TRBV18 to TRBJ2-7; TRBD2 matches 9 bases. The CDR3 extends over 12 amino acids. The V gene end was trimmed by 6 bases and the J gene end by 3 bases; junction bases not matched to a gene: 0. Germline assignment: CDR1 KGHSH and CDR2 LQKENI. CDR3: CASSSGSYEQYF. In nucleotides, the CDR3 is TGTGCCAGCTCTAGCGGGAGCTACGAGCAGTACTTC.

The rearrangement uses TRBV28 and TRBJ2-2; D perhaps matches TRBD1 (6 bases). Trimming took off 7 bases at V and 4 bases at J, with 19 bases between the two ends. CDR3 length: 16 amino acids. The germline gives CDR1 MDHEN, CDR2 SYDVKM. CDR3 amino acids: CASIQPGVFPTGELFF. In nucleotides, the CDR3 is TGTGCCAGCATCCAGCCAGGGGTTTTTCCCACCGGGGAGCTGTTTTTT. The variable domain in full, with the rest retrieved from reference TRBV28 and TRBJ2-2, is DVKVTQSSRYLVKRTGEKVFLECVQDMDHENMFWYRQDPGLGLRLIYFSYDVKMKEKGDIPEGYSVSREKKERFSLILESASTNQTSMYLCASIQPGVFPTGELFFGEGSRLTVL.

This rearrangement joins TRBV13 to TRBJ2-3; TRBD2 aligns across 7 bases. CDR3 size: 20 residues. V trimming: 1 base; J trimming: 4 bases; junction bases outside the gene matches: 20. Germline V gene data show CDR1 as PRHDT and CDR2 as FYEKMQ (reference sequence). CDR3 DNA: TGTGCCAGCAGCTTAGTTTCTGGGGAAGATTGGCGGGAGCTAGCAGATACGCAGTATTTT. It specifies CASSLVSGEDWRELADTQYF.

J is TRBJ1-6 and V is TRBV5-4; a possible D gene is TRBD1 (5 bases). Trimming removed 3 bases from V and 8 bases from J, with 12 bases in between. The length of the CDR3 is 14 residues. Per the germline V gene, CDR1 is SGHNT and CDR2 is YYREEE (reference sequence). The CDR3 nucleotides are TGTGCCAGCAGCTGGGGGACTAGGGATTCACCCCTCCACTTT. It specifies CASSWGTRDSPLHF.

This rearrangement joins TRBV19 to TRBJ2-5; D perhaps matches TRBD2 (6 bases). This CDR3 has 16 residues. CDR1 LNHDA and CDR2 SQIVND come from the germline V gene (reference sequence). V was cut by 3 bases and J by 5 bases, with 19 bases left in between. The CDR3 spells CASSIGFGRLGETQYF. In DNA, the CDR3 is TGTGCCAGTAGTATTGGTTTCGGGAGACTTGGTGAGACCCAGTACTTC.

This chain's CDR3 is CASSPWLAGEEEQYF. The CDR3 coding sequence is TGTGCCAGCTCACCATGGCTAGCGGGGGAGGAGGAGCAGTACTTC. The V and J genes are TRBV18 and TRBJ2-7, with 10 bases identical to TRBD2. The CDR3 loop spans 15 amino acids. Per germline, CDR1 KGHSH and CDR2 LQKENI. Trimming took 2 bases from V and 7 from J; bases not matched to a gene: 8.